The 19 T cell receptor beta chains below all came from one sample that was sequenced in a study of identifying expanded T cells in peripheral blood. Profiled with immunoSEQ multiplex PCR; TCRdb holds only in-frame clones, not every one. This table holds over 75,000 clones, around 89% found once. The specimen was blood. The receptors were gathered from a person aged 18 to 75 in good health.

The chain employs TRBV5-5 and TRBJ1-5; D remains unclear. This CDR3 has 16 residues. V lost 6 bases and J 9 bases, leaving 25 bases between the germline ends. Per the germline V gene, CDR1 is SGHKS and CDR2 is YYEKEE (reference sequence). The CDR3 loop is CASIQNSQTFLRPQHF. Here the CDR3 DNA reads TGTGCCAGCATCCAAAATTCACAGACATTCCTGCGGCCCCAGCATTTT.

The chain joins TRBV15 to TRBJ2-7; the match to TRBD2 covers 12 bases. Germline CDR1 is LNHNV and CDR2 is YYDKDF (reference sequence). The CDR3 loop spans 16 amino acids. J was trimmed by 2 bases and V by 1 base; bases with no gene match: 3. Here the CDR3 DNA reads TGTGCCACCAGCAGAGGGGGACTAGCGGGTACCTACGAGCAGTACTTC. This gives the protein CATSRGGLAGTYEQYF.

This chain links TRBV2 with TRBJ1-2; 8 bases line up with TRBD1. Germline trimming cut 5 bases from V and 6 bases from J; bases unmatched to any gene: 2. The germline CDR1 and CDR2 sequences are SNHLY and FYNNEI. The CDR3 extends over 12 amino acids. Written as DNA, the CDR3 is TGTGCCAGCAGTTTGACAGGGGATGGCTACACCTTC. Translated: CASSLTGDGYTF. The variable domain in full, completed from reference TRBV2 and TRBJ1-2, reads EPEVTQTPSHQVTQMGQEVILRCVPISNHLYFYWYRQILGQKVEFLVSFYNNEISEKSEIFDDQFSVERPDGSNFTLKIRSTKLEDSAMYFCASSLTGDGYTFGSGTRLTVV.

This chain joins TRBV6-1 and TRBJ1-5, with 9 bases lining up with TRBD1. The CDR3 totals 14 residues. The ends lost 4 bases at V and 10 bases at J; junction bases unmatched: 8. Germline V gene sequence: CDR1 MNHNS, CDR2 SASEGT. The DNA for the CDR3 is TGTGCCAGCAGTGCAACCGGGACAGGGCACCCCCAGCATTTT. This sequence encodes CASSATGTGHPQHF.

The chain uses TRBV30 and TRBJ2-5; 11 nucleotides agree with TRBD2. The V segment lost 3 bases and the J segment 1 base; nucleotides outside the gene matches: 1. The germline V gene encodes CDR1 GTSNPN and CDR2 SVGIG (reference sequence). The CDR3 consists of 14 residues. CDR3 nucleotides: TGTGCCTGGAGGACTAGCGGGGCCCAAGAGACCCAGTACTTC. Translation: CAWRTSGAQETQYF.

The J gene is TRBJ2-1, the V gene TRBV6-6; no clear D. This CDR3 region has 13 residues. Germline V gene sequence: CDR1 MNHNY, CDR2 SVGAGI (reference sequence). The V end lost 5 bases, the J end lost 4 bases, and 9 bases lay between the germline ends. This CDR3 is CASSQSLYNEQFF. The CDR3, as DNA: TGTGCCAGCAGTCAGAGCCTGTACAATGAGCAGTTCTTC.

V gene TRBV28 combines with J gene TRBJ2-5; possible D gene TRBD2, 6 bases. The V end lost 6 bases, the J end lost 7 bases, and 18 bases lay between the germline ends. Germline CDR1 is MDHEN and CDR2 is SYDVKM. The CDR3 has 14 residues. CDR3 residues: CASRTPGLTGTQYF. The DNA for the CDR3 is TGTGCCAGCAGGACCCCTGGACTAACGGGGACCCAGTACTTC. The variable domain in full, with the rest retrieved from reference TRBV28 and TRBJ2-5, is DVKVTQSSRYLVKRTGEKVFLECVQDMDHENMFWYRQDPGLGLRLIYFSYDVKMKEKGDIPEGYSVSREKKERFSLILESASTNQTSMYLCASRTPGLTGTQYFGPGTRLLVL.

This clone was counted a single time. The chain carries TRBV7-2 and TRBJ2-1; D gene uncertain. This CDR3 region has 12 residues. V lost 3 bases and J 6 bases, leaving 6 bases between the germline ends. Germline V lookup: CDR1 SGHTA, CDR2 FQGNSA. Here the CDR3 reads CASSFGPNEQFF. In nucleotides, the CDR3 is TGTGCCAGCAGCTTCGGGCCCAATGAGCAGTTCTTC.

The chain uses TRBV28 and TRBJ2-7; 14 bases line up with TRBD2. The CDR3 loop spans 14 amino acids. V was pared by 6 bases and J by 7 bases, with 5 bases of the junction left unmatched. CDR1 is MDHEN, CDR2 SYDVKM, per germline. Here the CDR3 reads CASRGLAGVGEQYF. The CDR3 nucleotides are TGTGCCAGCAGGGGACTAGCGGGAGTGGGGGAGCAGTACTTC.

The chain combines TRBV6-5 with TRBJ1-2; possible D gene TRBD1, 6 bases. Trimming took 6 bases from V and 8 from J, leaving 19 bases between them. This CDR3 region has 14 residues. Germline V gene lookup returns CDR1 MNHEY and CDR2 SVGAGI. CDR3 coding DNA: TGTGCCAGCAGAAAAAGTAACAGGGTGGACGGCTACACCTTC. Protein product: CASRKSNRVDGYTF.

The chain joins TRBV7-9 to TRBJ1-3, with D hard to call. Deletions cut 6 bases from V and 4 bases from J, with 7 bases between. The germline gives CDR1 SEHNR, CDR2 FQNEAQ (reference sequence). The CDR3 is 12 amino acids. DNA of the CDR3: TGTGCCAGCAGGCCAGAAGGAAACACCATATATTTT. Translation gives CASRPEGNTIYF.

The chain has TRBV7-3 and TRBJ2-1; the D call may be TRBD1 or TRBD2 (6 bases each). Germline V lookup: CDR1 SGHTA, CDR2 FQGTGA. Trimming took off 5 bases at V and 0 bases at J, with 14 bases between the two ends. The CDR3 length is 16 residues. The CDR3 region has the DNA TGTGCCAGCAGCCCACGGGGGCGCAGCTCCTACAATGAGCAGTTCTTC. Its translation is CASSPRGRSSYNEQFF.

The rearrangement links TRBV5-6 to TRBJ2-3; 8 bases are a match to TRBD2. Per the germline V gene, CDR1 is SGHDT and CDR2 is YYEEEE. The CDR3 length is 14 residues. J gave up 2 bases and V 6 bases, and 5 bases lay outside the gene matches. The DNA for the CDR3 is TGTGCCAGCACCCAGCGGGAGTTCACAGATACGCAGTATTTT. Translation: CASTQREFTDTQYF.

The V call is TRBV4-3, the J call TRBJ2-3; D unclear. From germline, CDR1 is LGHNA and CDR2 YSLEER. Between the trimmed V and J ends, which lost 0 bases and 3 bases, there was a span of 4 bases. CDR3 length: 13 amino acids. In nucleotides, the CDR3 is TGCGCCAGCAGCCAAGAAGGAACAGATACGCAGTATTTT. This sequence encodes CASSQEGTDTQYF.

The chain carries TRBV28 and TRBJ2-5, with D possibly TRBD2 on 7 matching bases. Germline V gene lookup returns CDR1 MDHEN and CDR2 SYDVKM. Trimming took 6 bases from V and 2 from J, leaving 13 bases between them. This CDR3 has 14 residues. The CDR3 DNA reads as TGTGCCAGCAGCCTCGGGGGGCAGCAAGAGACCCAGTACTTC. As protein: CASSLGGQQETQYF.

This rearrangement joins TRBV6-4 to TRBJ2-3; 9 nucleotides agree with TRBD2. V dropped 4 bases and J dropped 0; count of bases not matched to a gene: 2. CDR1 and CDR2 from the germline V gene are MRHNA and SNTAGT. The CDR3 covers 15 residues. DNA for the CDR3: TGTGCCAGCAGTGTGACTAGCGGTAGCACAGATACGCAGTATTTT. Translating it yields CASSVTSGSTDTQYF.

The V gene is TRBV4-3, the J gene TRBJ1-2, with D possibly matching TRBD1 (6 bases). Germline CDR1 reads LGHNA; CDR2 reads YSLEER. The CDR3 covers 13 residues. V was cut by 1 base and J by 6 bases, with 9 bases left in between. The CDR3 is CASSQAGADGYTF. The CDR3 DNA sequence: TGCGCCAGCAGCCAAGCGGGGGCGGATGGCTACACCTTC.

The chain uses TRBV7-9 and TRBJ2-3; 13 bases fit TRBD2. The CDR3 spans 16 residues. After removal of 4 bases from V and 0 bases from J, the junction contained 1 base not matched to a gene. The germline CDR1 and CDR2 sequences are SEHNR and FQNEAQ (reference sequence). DNA for the CDR3: TGTGCCAGCAGCTCGGGACTAGCGGGGAGCACAGATACGCAGTATTTT. Residues: CASSSGLAGSTDTQYF. Based on the CDR3 plus reference TRBV7-9 and TRBJ2-3, the full variable domain is DTGVSQNPRHKITKRGQNVTFRCDPISEHNRLYWYRQTLGQGPEFLTYFQNEAQLEKSRLLSDRFSAERPKGSFSTLEIQRTEQGDSAMYLCASSSGLAGSTDTQYFGPGTRLTVL.

This clone was picked up one time. V usage is TRBV10-3 and J usage is TRBJ2-3, with TRBD2 matching over 12 bases. The germline V gene encodes CDR1 ENHRY and CDR2 SYGVKD. This CDR3 contains 19 residues. J was trimmed by 0 bases and V by 7 bases; bases with no gene match: 14. This CDR3 reads CAIKPGQGTSGSSTDTQYF. Written as DNA, the CDR3 is TGTGCCATCAAACCGGGACAGGGGACTAGCGGGTCTAGCACAGATACGCAGTATTTT.